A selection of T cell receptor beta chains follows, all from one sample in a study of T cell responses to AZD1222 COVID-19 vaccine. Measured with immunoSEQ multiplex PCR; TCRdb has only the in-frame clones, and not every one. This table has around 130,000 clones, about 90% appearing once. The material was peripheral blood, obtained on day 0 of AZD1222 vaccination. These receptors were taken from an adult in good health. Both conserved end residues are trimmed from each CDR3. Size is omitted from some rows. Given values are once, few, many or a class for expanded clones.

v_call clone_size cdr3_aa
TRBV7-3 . ASSPTTGANTEAF
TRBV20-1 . SASWGYEQY
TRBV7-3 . ASSLTRTGYNEQF
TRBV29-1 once SVGAGDLRY
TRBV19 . ASSLGNPPNGYNEQF
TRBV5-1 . ASSSGTSGYEQY
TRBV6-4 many ASSAKGGVGNQPQH
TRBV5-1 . ASSLQGTDTQY
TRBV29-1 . SARWGAYGYT
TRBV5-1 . ASSLEGENEKLF
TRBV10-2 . ASSRQENNQPQH
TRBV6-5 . ASSPQGWAAEAF
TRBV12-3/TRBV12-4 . ASSKQGPYGYT
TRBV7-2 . ASSFSRGQNYGYT
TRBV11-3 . ASSKNRGARETQY
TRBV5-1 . ASSRRDADGYT
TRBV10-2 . ASREGSNQPQH
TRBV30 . AWSTAASNQPQH
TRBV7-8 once ASSLLAAHEQY
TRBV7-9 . ASSRTGGTDTQY
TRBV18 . ASCQGRNTEAF